The clone carrying this TCR beta chain is judged medium-sized. The germline V gene encodes CDR1 LGHDT and CDR2 YNNKEL (reference sequence). Trimming removed 4 bases at V and 8 bases at J, with 17 bases between. This CDR3 is built from 14 residues. This sample was taken from a study of blood T cell repertoires in COVID-19. Method: immunoSEQ multiplex PCR; TCRdb's copy keeps in-frame clones and lacks some. This table has tens of thousands of clones, 76% appearing once. This receptor was identified in a man in his 70s with acute or convalescent COVID-19. The sequenced sample consisted of peripheral blood. The rearrangement joins TRBV3-1 (or the pseudogene TRBV3-2) to TRBJ1-2, with D unresolved. The chain's CDR3 is CASSPPTSHRGYTF. DNA of the CDR3: TGTGCCAGCAGCCCGCCTACTAGTCACCGGGGCTACACCTTC.